A selection of T cell receptor beta chains follows, all from one sample in a study of T-cell reconstitution after alpha-beta-depleted transplantation in children. TCRdb used MiXCR to reprocess the PCR reads, holding one entry per CDR3 protein. The table has approximately 16,000 distinct CDR3 sequences, 5.1% seen once; the top ten hold around 7.5%. This material consisted of PBMCs, taken before TCRalphabeta/CD19-depleted stem cell transplant. The receptors derive from a boy aged 5-17 years with acute lymphoblastic leukemia, due to receive a stem cell transplant. CDR3s include the opening cysteine and the closing phenylalanine or tryptophan. The order of the fields is clone size, V gene, CDR3 protein. Clone size is shown for a subset of rows, as once, few, many or a class of expanded clone.

abundance: many
v_gene: TRBV6-2/TRBV6-3
CDR3aa: CASSKLAVAYNEQFF

abundance: many
v_gene: TRBV5-6
CDR3aa: CASSSQSGTGYEKLFF

abundance: many
v_gene: TRBV11-3
CDR3aa: CASSHGNEQFF

abundance: medium-sized
v_gene: TRBV20-1
CDR3aa: CSAPLKKREGLSYNEQFF

abundance: many
v_gene: TRBV11-3
CDR3aa: CASSTRGESDEQFF

abundance: many
v_gene: TRBV4-1
CDR3aa: CASSQVAGVEAFF

abundance: .
v_gene: TRBV27
CDR3aa: CASSFRDSGGYTF

abundance: medium-sized
v_gene: TRBV7-3
CDR3aa: CASSPGRGTLGDTQYF

abundance: many
v_gene: TRBV29-1
CDR3aa: CSVEKASPGGYTF

abundance: medium-sized
v_gene: TRBV4-3
CDR3aa: CASSQYDRGRTEAFF

abundance: medium-sized
v_gene: TRBV12-3/TRBV12-4
CDR3aa: CASRTGLHQETQYF

abundance: many
v_gene: TRBV6-2/TRBV6-3
CDR3aa: CASCESGQGRNSPLHF

abundance: few
v_gene: TRBV18
CDR3aa: CASSTTVGNTIYF

abundance: many
v_gene: TRBV29-1
CDR3aa: CSVEGASGEETQYF

abundance: many
v_gene: TRBV28
CDR3aa: CAHKDIYGYTF

abundance: many
v_gene: TRBV7-3
CDR3aa: CASSLINGPTDTQYF

abundance: many
v_gene: TRBV2
CDR3aa: CASSGQRGAYEQYF

abundance: many
v_gene: TRBV28
CDR3aa: CASSLLVSGNTEAFF

abundance: many
v_gene: TRBV7-2
CDR3aa: CASSFTRGSYNEQFF

abundance: many
v_gene: TRBV11-3
CDR3aa: CASSLTSMNTEAFF

abundance: many
v_gene: TRBV27
CDR3aa: CASTHLPRDIYFGANVLTF

abundance: many
v_gene: TRBV11-2
CDR3aa: CASSLLQGLSTEAFF

abundance: many
v_gene: TRBV19
CDR3aa: CASSIAANSYEQYF

abundance: many
v_gene: TRBV16
CDR3aa: CASSQSGRDKFVYGYTF

abundance: many
v_gene: TRBV20-1
CDR3aa: CSARDGDSVSETQYF

abundance: many
v_gene: TRBV11-1
CDR3aa: CASSLGTGVGDVSNQPQHF

abundance: many
v_gene: TRBV7-9
CDR3aa: CASSLEPVSGELFF

abundance: many
v_gene: TRBV6-2/TRBV6-3
CDR3aa: CASSTGTPSSYNEQFF